Listed below are T cell receptor beta chains from one sample, sequenced in a study of T cell responses to AZD1222 COVID-19 vaccine. Produced via immunoSEQ multiplex PCR; TCRdb's table is partial and in-frame only. The sample yields approximately 74,000 clones, over 80% seen once. The sequencing here drew on peripheral blood, taken on day 0 of AZD1222 vaccination. All receptors come from an adult in good health. Both conserved end residues are part of each CDR3. D genes are given only for firm matches. Not all rows give a size; the values are once, few, many and, for expanded clones, a class.

d_gene: NA
j_gene: TRBJ1-6
v_gene: TRBV6-6
abundance: NA
CDR3nt: TGTGCCAGCAGTCAATTGGGGCCGGAGAACAGGAAATATAATTCACCCCTCCACTTT
CDR3aa: CASSQLGPENRKYNSPLHF

d_gene: NA
j_gene: TRBJ2-5
v_gene: TRBV5-4
abundance: NA
CDR3nt: TGTGCCAGCAGCCCTACAGGGAGTGGTTTGGAGACCCAGTACTTC
CDR3aa: CASSPTGSGLETQYF

d_gene: NA
j_gene: TRBJ2-7
v_gene: TRBV7-8
abundance: NA
CDR3nt: TGTGCCAGCAGCCCCCGTCGGCTCGGGACCAACCGCTACGAGCAGTACTTC
CDR3aa: CASSPRRLGTNRYEQYF

d_gene: NA
j_gene: TRBJ2-3
v_gene: TRBV2
abundance: NA
CDR3nt: TGTGCCAGCAGACCCCTCACTAGTTTCTATAGGGCAGATACGCAGTATTTT
CDR3aa: CASRPLTSFYRADTQYF

d_gene: NA
j_gene: TRBJ1-6
v_gene: TRBV5-1
abundance: NA
CDR3nt: TGCGCCAGCAGCCAAGTTACGGGACGCAATAATTCACCCCTCCACTTT
CDR3aa: CASSQVTGRNNSPLHF

d_gene: TRBD1
j_gene: TRBJ1-6
v_gene: TRBV15
abundance: NA
CDR3nt: TGTGCCACCAGCAGAAGGGACAGGGTGATCGAGTCACCCCTCCACTTT
CDR3aa: CATSRRDRVIESPLHF

d_gene: TRBD2
j_gene: TRBJ2-7
v_gene: TRBV10-3
abundance: NA
CDR3nt: TGTGCCATCAGTGAGTCACCTAGCGGGGGACGACACTACGAGCAGTACTTC
CDR3aa: CAISESPSGGRHYEQYF

d_gene: NA
j_gene: TRBJ1-1
v_gene: TRBV7-2
abundance: NA
CDR3nt: TGTGCCAGCAGCTCCTTAGGGGGTACCGGGCGCCACACTGAAGCTTTCTTT
CDR3aa: CASSSLGGTGRHTEAFF

d_gene: NA
j_gene: TRBJ2-3
v_gene: TRBV7-9
abundance: NA
CDR3nt: TGTGCCAGCAGCTTAGTATCAGATACGCAGTATTTT
CDR3aa: CASSLVSDTQYF

d_gene: NA
j_gene: TRBJ1-5
v_gene: TRBV7-9
abundance: NA
CDR3nt: TGTGCCAGCAGCTTTTCCAGCAATCAGCCCCAGCATTTT
CDR3aa: CASSFSSNQPQHF

d_gene: NA
j_gene: TRBJ2-6
v_gene: TRBV5-5
abundance: once
CDR3nt: TGTGCCAGCAGCTTTCAGGGGTCTGGGGCCAACGTCCTGACTTTC
CDR3aa: CASSFQGSGANVLTF

d_gene: NA
j_gene: TRBJ2-5
v_gene: TRBV6-5
abundance: once
CDR3nt: TGTGCCAGCAGCCGCATAGCGCAAGAGACCCAGTACTTC
CDR3aa: CASSRIAQETQYF

d_gene: NA
j_gene: TRBJ2-2
v_gene: TRBV7-9
abundance: NA
CDR3nt: TGTGCCAGCAGCTCATTCATCCATCGGAACACCGGGGAGCTGTTTTTT
CDR3aa: CASSSFIHRNTGELFF

d_gene: TRBD1
j_gene: TRBJ2-1
v_gene: TRBV15
abundance: NA
CDR3nt: TGTGCCACCAGGAAGGGACAGGACTACAATGAGCAGTTCTTC
CDR3aa: CATRKGQDYNEQFF

d_gene: NA
j_gene: TRBJ2-7
v_gene: TRBV20-1
abundance: NA
CDR3nt: TGCAGTGCCGGAGTGGGGGACGAGCAGTACTTC
CDR3aa: CSAGVGDEQYF

d_gene: NA
j_gene: TRBJ2-3
v_gene: TRBV19
abundance: NA
CDR3nt: TGTGCCAGTAGTATCCGAGGGTCAACAGTAGCGCCAGATACGCAGTATTTT
CDR3aa: CASSIRGSTVAPDTQYF

d_gene: NA
j_gene: TRBJ1-2
v_gene: TRBV2
abundance: NA
CDR3nt: TGTGCCAGCAGTGGAGTTAGTCCATACGGGGATGGCTACACCTTC
CDR3aa: CASSGVSPYGDGYTF

d_gene: NA
j_gene: TRBJ2-5
v_gene: TRBV6-4
abundance: NA
CDR3nt: TGTGCCAGCAGTGAGGGAATAGGGCGGGAGACCCAGTACTTC
CDR3aa: CASSEGIGRETQYF

d_gene: NA
j_gene: TRBJ1-1
v_gene: TRBV2
abundance: NA
CDR3nt: TGTGCCAGCAGCCCGGGGGGGTTGAAGGGAACTGAAGCTTTCTTT
CDR3aa: CASSPGGLKGTEAFF

d_gene: NA
j_gene: TRBJ1-3
v_gene: TRBV23-1
abundance: NA
CDR3nt: TGCGCCAGCAGTCAATCGCCCGGCTCTGGAAACACCATATATTTT
CDR3aa: CASSQSPGSGNTIYF

d_gene: NA
j_gene: TRBJ2-7
v_gene: TRBV2
abundance: NA
CDR3nt: TGTGCCAGCAGTGAGGTGGGAGGTTCATACGAGCAGTACTTC
CDR3aa: CASSEVGGSYEQYF

d_gene: NA
j_gene: TRBJ1-1
v_gene: TRBV9
abundance: NA
CDR3nt: TGTGCCAGCAGCGTAGTGGCAGAGAACACTGAAGCTTTCTTT
CDR3aa: CASSVVAENTEAFF

d_gene: TRBD1
j_gene: TRBJ1-1
v_gene: TRBV7-8
abundance: NA
CDR3nt: TGTGCCAGCAGCCTAGGGCCGACAGGGGACAGTTTTAACACTGAAGCTTTCTTT
CDR3aa: CASSLGPTGDSFNTEAFF

d_gene: NA
j_gene: TRBJ2-7
v_gene: TRBV6-5
abundance: NA
CDR3nt: TGTGCCAGCATCTCCGCCAGGGGCTCCTACGAGCAGTACTTC
CDR3aa: CASISARGSYEQYF

d_gene: NA
j_gene: TRBJ1-5
v_gene: TRBV15
abundance: NA
CDR3nt: TGTGCCACCAGCAGAGGAGGACCGAATCAGCCCCAGCATTTT
CDR3aa: CATSRGGPNQPQHF

d_gene: NA
j_gene: TRBJ1-1
v_gene: TRBV7-2
abundance: NA
CDR3nt: TGTGCCAACAGCTTAAGGGCCCGTGCAGACACTGAAGCTTTCTTT
CDR3aa: CANSLRARADTEAFF

d_gene: NA
j_gene: TRBJ1-2
v_gene: TRBV19
abundance: NA
CDR3nt: TGTGCCAGTAGTATTTGGGGGAGGAACCCCAACTATGGCTACACCTTC
CDR3aa: CASSIWGRNPNYGYTF

d_gene: TRBD2
j_gene: TRBJ2-1
v_gene: TRBV13
abundance: NA
CDR3nt: TGTGCCAGCACCCTACGGACTAGCGGGAGAAATGAGCAGTTCTTC
CDR3aa: CASTLRTSGRNEQFF

d_gene: TRBD1
j_gene: TRBJ2-5
v_gene: TRBV7-2
abundance: NA
CDR3nt: TGTGCCAGCAGCTTAGGGTCTCAGGGGGCGGGTGAGACCCAGTACTTC
CDR3aa: CASSLGSQGAGETQYF

d_gene: TRBD1
j_gene: TRBJ1-2
v_gene: TRBV9
abundance: NA
CDR3nt: TGTGCCAGCAGCGTAGGGGACAGGGCTGGGAACTATGGCTACACCTTC
CDR3aa: CASSVGDRAGNYGYTF

d_gene: NA
j_gene: TRBJ2-3
v_gene: TRBV28
abundance: few
CDR3nt: TGTGCCAGCAGTTTAATCGGTCCGGCGGGCACAGATACGCAGTATTTT
CDR3aa: CASSLIGPAGTDTQYF

d_gene: TRBD1
j_gene: TRBJ2-3
v_gene: TRBV7-2
abundance: NA
CDR3nt: TGTGCCAGCAGGGACAGGGGTGGAACAGATACGCAGTATTTT
CDR3aa: CASRDRGGTDTQYF

d_gene: NA
j_gene: TRBJ2-5
v_gene: TRBV4-3
abundance: NA
CDR3nt: TGCGCCAGCAGCCAAGGACAGGAAGAGACCCAGTACTTC
CDR3aa: CASSQGQEETQYF

d_gene: TRBD1
j_gene: TRBJ1-5
v_gene: TRBV5-6
abundance: NA
CDR3nt: TGTGCCAGCAGCTTCTTTACAGGGGGAGAGCAGCCCCAGCATTTT
CDR3aa: CASSFFTGGEQPQHF

d_gene: NA
j_gene: TRBJ2-1
v_gene: TRBV25-1
abundance: NA
CDR3nt: TGTGCCAGCACACAAGCGTCGGATGAGCAGTTCTTC
CDR3aa: CASTQASDEQFF

d_gene: NA
j_gene: TRBJ1-1
v_gene: TRBV5-1
abundance: NA
CDR3nt: TGCGCCAGCAGCTTGACAAACACTGAAGCTTTCTTT
CDR3aa: CASSLTNTEAFF

d_gene: NA
j_gene: TRBJ2-7
v_gene: TRBV7-8
abundance: NA
CDR3nt: TGTGCCAGCAGCTTAGCGACCCCCTCACTAGGGTACGAGCAGTACTTC
CDR3aa: CASSLATPSLGYEQYF

d_gene: NA
j_gene: TRBJ2-4
v_gene: TRBV27
abundance: NA
CDR3nt: TGTGCCAGCAGTCGGGGGCAGGGTCTAGCCAAAAACATTCAGTACTTC
CDR3aa: CASSRGQGLAKNIQYF

d_gene: TRBD1
j_gene: TRBJ1-5
v_gene: TRBV19
abundance: NA
CDR3nt: TGTGCCAGTCCGATGAGCCCCGACAGGGACGATAGCAATCAGCCCCAGCATTTT
CDR3aa: CASPMSPDRDDSNQPQHF

d_gene: NA
j_gene: TRBJ1-2
v_gene: TRBV4-3
abundance: NA
CDR3nt: TGCGCCAGCAGCAACCGGAATGGCTACACCTTC
CDR3aa: CASSNRNGYTF

d_gene: NA
j_gene: TRBJ2-3
v_gene: TRBV7-3
abundance: NA
CDR3nt: TGTGCCAGCAGCTTAGCAAAGACAGATACGCAGTATTTT
CDR3aa: CASSLAKTDTQYF